The clone carrying this T cell receptor (beta chain) is a singleton in its sample. Its antigen is not identified. V lost 5 bases, J lost 1 base, and 11 bases lay in between. From germline, CDR1 is LNHDA and CDR2 SQIVND (reference sequence). The CDR3 consists of 14 residues. Data came from immunoSEQ multiplex PCR; TCRdb stores just in-frame clones and leaves some out. The repertoire holds roughly 150,000 clones, with about 90% as singletons. The sample is drawn from a study of cytomegalovirus exposure and HLA in healthy donors. Overall study: The approximately 120 validation repertoires used the same platform as the approximately 670 first-cohort repertoires, a later analysis reported.

The study's findings and limits: Both high specificity and high sensitivity reportedly marked the classifier's diagnosis of cytomegalovirus status. Whilst most TCR sequences proved rare, a subset of public TCRs occurred across many donors.

The sample comprised PBMCs. The sequence was obtained from a man aged 18 to 29 in good health and CMV-seropositive. The chain carries TRBV19 and TRBJ1-1; D possibly corresponds to TRBD1 (5 bases). CDR3 bases: TGTGCCAGTAGTCACATGACAGCGAACACTGAAGCTTTCTTT. Its protein product is CASSHMTANTEAFF.